This is a list of T cell receptor beta chains from one sample in a study of T cells after yellow fever vaccination. TCRdb processed the 5' RACE reads anew with MiXCR; each CDR3 protein has one entry. The sample records a few hundred thousand distinct CDR3 sequences, approximately 5.2% being singletons. Sequencing used CD4+ T cells sorted from PBMCs, obtained on the day of the yellow fever booster vaccination. Receptors were obtained from a man in his late teens or twenties who received the YFV17D yellow fever vaccine. Both conserved end residues are part of each CDR3. A D gene is named only where the DNA matches it firmly. Clone size is given for some rows only: seen once, a few or many times, or a class if the clone is expanded.

clone_size	v_call	j_call	d_call	cdr3_nt	cdr3_aa
NA	TRBV12-3/TRBV12-4	TRBJ1-4	NA	TGTGCCAGCACCCGCGGGACAAGTGAAAAACTGTTTTTT	CASTRGTSEKLFF
few	TRBV4-3	TRBJ2-3	TRBD1	TGCGCCAGCAGCCAAGGTCTTACAGGGGCAGATACGCAGTATTTT	CASSQGLTGADTQYF
few	TRBV27	TRBJ1-3	NA	TGTGCCAGCAGTTCGGACAGTGGCGCTGGAAACACCATATATTTT	CASSSDSGAGNTIYF
many	TRBV12-3/TRBV12-4	TRBJ1-3	NA	TGTGCCAGCAGTCCTGGCCTCACTGGAAACACCATATATTTT	CASSPGLTGNTIYF
NA	TRBV28	TRBJ1-1	NA	TGTGCCAGCGGCGCACAGAGTAGCAGGGCAGCTTTCTTT	CASGAQSSRAAFF
NA	TRBV19	TRBJ1-6	NA	TGTGCCACCTCCCCTGGGGGAAATTCACCCCTCCACTTT	CATSPGGNSPLHF
many	TRBV7-2	TRBJ1-2	NA	TGTGCCAGCAGCTCCGAACAGACGGACTATGGCTACACCTTC	CASSSEQTDYGYTF
NA	TRBV4-2	TRBJ2-3	NA	TGTGCCAGCAGCCAAGAGGCATCAGATACGCAGTATTTT	CASSQEASDTQYF
NA	TRBV7-7	TRBJ1-4	NA	TGTGCCAGCAGCTTAGGGGGTAATGAAAAACTGTTTTTT	CASSLGGNEKLFF
many	TRBV7-9	TRBJ1-1	NA	TGTGCCAGCAGCCTTGAACATCGGAACACTGAAGCTTTCTTT	CASSLEHRNTEAFF
few	TRBV7-6	TRBJ2-1	TRBD1	TGTGCCAGCAGCATATGGGACAGGGGCGATGAGCAGTTCTTC	CASSIWDRGDEQFF
few	TRBV3-1	TRBJ2-5	NA	TGTGCCAGCAGCCAACTGGGTGGCGAGACCCAGTACTTC	CASSQLGGETQYF
NA	TRBV2	TRBJ1-1	TRBD1	TGTGCCAGCAGTGTGACAGGGGTGAGCACTGAAGCTTTCTTT	CASSVTGVSTEAFF
NA	TRBV12-3/TRBV12-4	TRBJ2-3	NA	TGTGCCAGCAGTTTAAACCCGGGCCGTAGCACAGATACGCAGTATTTT	CASSLNPGRSTDTQYF
many	TRBV7-3	TRBJ2-2	NA	TGTGCCAGCAGCTTAAAAGCCGCCGGGGAGCTGTTTTTT	CASSLKAAGELFF
many	TRBV12-3/TRBV12-4	TRBJ2-3	NA	TGTGCCAGCAGACTGAGAGATACGCAGTATTTT	CASRLRDTQYF
NA	TRBV4-2	TRBJ1-1	TRBD1	TGTGCCAGCAGCCATGGACAGGGGGAGGAAGCTTTCTTT	CASSHGQGEEAFF
few	TRBV28	TRBJ1-2	NA	TGTGCCAGCAGTTTTGGGTCTTGGGGCTACACCTTC	CASSFGSWGYTF
many	TRBV5-1	TRBJ2-1	TRBD2	TGCGCCAGCAGCTTGTCTAGCGGGGAGTACAATGAGCAGTTCTTC	CASSLSSGEYNEQFF
few	TRBV24-1	TRBJ1-5	NA	TGTGCCACTTCAGGGTACGACAATCAGCCCCAGCATTTT	CATSGYDNQPQHF
few	TRBV7-2	TRBJ1-1	NA	TGTGCCAGCAGCTTAGGCAGGGTTGGCACTGAAGCTTTCTTT	CASSLGRVGTEAFF
NA	TRBV12-3/TRBV12-4	TRBJ1-5	NA	TGTGCCAGCAGTTTTGGCCCCGCGACGAACAACTACCGGCATTTT	CASSFGPATNNYRHF
NA	TRBV12-3/TRBV12-4	TRBJ2-1	TRBD1	TGTGCCAGCAGCCTCAACCGGGACAGGGAGCGGGAGCAGTTCTTC	CASSLNRDREREQFF
few	TRBV2	TRBJ1-6	TRBD1	TGTGCCAGCAGCGGACAGGGCTCCTATAATTCACCCCTCCACTTT	CASSGQGSYNSPLHF
NA	TRBV27	TRBJ2-3	NA	TGTGCCAGCAGCCCGCCTCAACGAGCAGTAACCCTGGGAGATACGCAGTATTTT	CASSPPQRAVTLGDTQYF